This TCR beta chain was found in a study of blood T cells in healthy people across ages. The CDR3 has 15 amino acids. From germline, CDR1 is KGHDR and CDR2 SFDVKD. V trimming: 0 bases; J trimming: 7 bases; junction bases outside the gene matches: 4. A minimum of 7 million PBMCs was isolated per sample. The authors ran a second PCR of roughly 6 to 11 cycles using a sample-barcoded 5' primer and a J-beta primer mix. Each cDNA was tagged by a template-switch adaptor containing 12 random nucleotides. Every sample gave at least 3 million paired-end reads containing CDR3. TCRdb fed the 5' RACE reads into MiXCR, producing one record per CDR3 protein. The repertoire holds about 770,000 distinct CDR3 sequences, with approximately 48% as singletons.

The rearrangement joins TRBV24-1 to TRBJ2-1; 8 bases line up with TRBD2. Sequencing used blood. This clonotype was sampled from a man aged 55 to 70 in good health. The CDR3 loop is CATSDLQGTRNEQFF. Written as DNA, the CDR3 is TGTGCCACCAGTGATTTGCAAGGGACTAGAAATGAGCAGTTCTTC.